Included here is one T cell receptor beta chain sequence, with context. Original methodology: Quantification of nucleated cells was approximated via reference gene primer amplification. Clones were sequenced by immunoSEQ multiplex PCR, and TCRdb holds only the in-frame ones, with some missing. V and J calls and clone size are as listed in that table; D and trimming were resolved from the DNA. Seen here are fewer than 250,000 clones, roughly 86% observed once, and the top ten hold around 6%. Enrollment of patients from Seattle took place during active infection, with longitudinal follow-up. The data belong to a study of blood T cell repertoires in COVID-19. Overall study context: Acute and convalescent COVID-19 specimens originated in the United States, Italy and Spain.

Sequencing input: peripheral blood. This sequence originates from a woman of 80 years or more with COVID-19, enrolled during active disease.

DNA for the CDR3: TGTGCCAGCAGTTTAGAGGGACAGTTCAATCAGCCCCAGCATTTT. Protein sequence: CASSLEGQFNQPQHF. This rearrangement joins TRBV28 to TRBJ1-5; 7 bases are a match to TRBD1. The germline CDR1 and CDR2 sequences are MDHEN and SYDVKM. The V and J ends lost 2 bases and 3 bases, in that order; junction bases with no gene match: 4. The CDR3 is 15 residues long.